The clone carrying this TCR beta chain was seen ten or more times. The sample originates from a study of read filtering for tumor transcriptome and immune sequencing. Study in general: Among patients, some 17 were male and approximately 15 female, aged roughly 40 to 90 (mean roughly 64).

This CDR3 spans 21 amino acids. V lost 2 bases to trimming and J lost 8 bases, with 35 bases between them. Germline loops: CDR1 SGHKS, CDR2 YYEKEE (reference sequence). Molecular barcoded adaptors covering alpha/delta and beta/gamma chains were used on approximately 400 ng RNA. TCRdb used MiXCR to reprocess the reads, holding one entry per CDR3 protein. The repertoire holds tens of thousands of distinct CDR3 sequences, approximately 18% seen once, with over 15% in the top ten. Sampling of bone marrow took place during active disease in every patient. The sequence was obtained from a donor aged 40 or older with multiple myeloma. The sequenced sample consisted of a population of CD138-negative cells sorted from bone marrow. The chain is built from TRBV5-5 and TRBJ2-1; D is uncertain. The CDR3 bases are TGTGCCAGCAGCTTTCCCCAGGTTTTTTCTGGAGACATACTCACATTGGATGAGCAGTTCTTC. Residues: CASSFPQVFSGDILTLDEQFF.